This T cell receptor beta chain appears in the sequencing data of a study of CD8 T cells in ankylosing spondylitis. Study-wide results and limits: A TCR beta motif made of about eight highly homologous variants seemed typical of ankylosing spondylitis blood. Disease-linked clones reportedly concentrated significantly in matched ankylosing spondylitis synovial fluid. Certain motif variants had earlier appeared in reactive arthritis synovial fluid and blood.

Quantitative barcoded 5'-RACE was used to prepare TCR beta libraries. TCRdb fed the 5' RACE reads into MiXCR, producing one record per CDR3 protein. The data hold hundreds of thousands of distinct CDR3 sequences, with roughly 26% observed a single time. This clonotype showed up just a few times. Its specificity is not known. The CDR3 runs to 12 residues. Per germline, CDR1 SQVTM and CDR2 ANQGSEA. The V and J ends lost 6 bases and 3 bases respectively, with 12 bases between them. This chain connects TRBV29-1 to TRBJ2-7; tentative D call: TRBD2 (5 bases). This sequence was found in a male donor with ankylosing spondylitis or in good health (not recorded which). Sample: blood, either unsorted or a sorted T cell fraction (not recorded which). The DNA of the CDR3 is TGCAGCGTGTGGACTTCCCTCTACGAGCAGTACTTC. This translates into CSVWTSLYEQYF.